This is a list of T cell receptor beta chains from one sample in a study of STAT5B mutations in CD4+ large granular lymphocyte leukemia. The assay was immunoSEQ multiplex PCR, and TCRdb's table has in-frame clones only and misses some. The sample holds approximately 28,000 clones; 85% to 90% are singletons and the top ten take roughly 0.43%. Sequencing was done on a sample of CD4+ T cells from blood buffy coats. The receptors originated from a human donor in good health. Each CDR3 is given with its conserved first and last residue. Each record gives: CDR3 protein, CDR3 DNA, J gene, D gene, V gene, clone size. A D gene is named only where the DNA matches it firmly. Not every row has a clone size; where given, it reads once, few, many or a size class.

cdr3_aa: CASSRESGANVLTF
cdr3_nt: TGTGCCAGCAGCAGGGAGTCTGGGGCCAACGTCCTGACTTTC
j_call: TRBJ2-6
d_call: -
v_call: TRBV7-9
clone_size: -

cdr3_aa: CASSEPGTSGRPGTDTQYF
cdr3_nt: TGTGCCAGCAGTGAGCCCGGGACTAGCGGGAGGCCGGGCACAGATACGCAGTATTTT
j_call: TRBJ2-3
d_call: TRBD2
v_call: TRBV2
clone_size: once

cdr3_aa: CAISEGTGNYGYTF
cdr3_nt: TGTGCCATCAGTGAGGGGACAGGGAACTATGGCTACACCTTC
j_call: TRBJ1-2
d_call: TRBD1
v_call: TRBV10-3
clone_size: -

cdr3_aa: CASSDPGTSGVSTDTQYF
cdr3_nt: TGTGCCAGTAGTGACCCCGGGACTAGCGGGGTGAGCACAGATACGCAGTATTTT
j_call: TRBJ2-3
d_call: TRBD2
v_call: TRBV19
clone_size: -

cdr3_aa: CASTRDTTDTQYF
cdr3_nt: TGTGCCAGCACCCGGGACACCACAGATACGCAGTATTTT
j_call: TRBJ2-3
d_call: -
v_call: TRBV9
clone_size: once

cdr3_aa: CAWSSPLSSGRYEQYF
cdr3_nt: TGTGCCTGGAGTTCCCCTTTGTCTAGCGGGAGGTACGAGCAGTACTTC
j_call: TRBJ2-7
d_call: TRBD2
v_call: TRBV30
clone_size: -

cdr3_aa: CASSQDRANYGYTF
cdr3_nt: TGTGCCAGCAGCCAGGACAGGGCTAACTATGGCTACACCTTC
j_call: TRBJ1-2
d_call: TRBD1
v_call: TRBV7-2
clone_size: -

cdr3_aa: CASSLRGVGNTDTQYF
cdr3_nt: TGTGCCAGCAGCCTCCGCGGGGTTGGAAACACAGATACGCAGTATTTT
j_call: TRBJ2-3
d_call: -
v_call: TRBV4-2
clone_size: -

cdr3_aa: CASSSIAGSSYNEQFF
cdr3_nt: TGTGCCAGCAGCTCTATAGCGGGTAGCTCCTACAATGAGCAGTTCTTC
j_call: TRBJ2-1
d_call: TRBD2
v_call: TRBV11-1
clone_size: -

cdr3_aa: CASSLAGAEKLFF
cdr3_nt: TGTGCCAGCAGCTTAGCGGGGGCTGAAAAACTGTTTTTT
j_call: TRBJ1-4
d_call: -
v_call: TRBV7-2
clone_size: -

cdr3_aa: CASSWTADQPQHF
cdr3_nt: TGTGCCAGCAGCTGGACCGCAGATCAGCCCCAGCATTTT
j_call: TRBJ1-5
d_call: -
v_call: TRBV2
clone_size: -

cdr3_aa: CASSKIRGEGTTEAFF
cdr3_nt: TGTGCCAGTAGCAAAATCAGGGGAGAGGGGACGACTGAAGCTTTCTTT
j_call: TRBJ1-1
d_call: -
v_call: TRBV19
clone_size: -

cdr3_aa: CASSFLGQPQETQYF
cdr3_nt: TGTGCCAGCAGTTTCCTGGGGCAGCCACAAGAGACCCAGTACTTC
j_call: TRBJ2-5
d_call: -
v_call: TRBV28
clone_size: -

cdr3_aa: CASRLAGNNEQFF
cdr3_nt: TGCGCCAGCCGACTAGCGGGAAATAATGAGCAGTTCTTC
j_call: TRBJ2-1
d_call: TRBD2
v_call: TRBV10-2
clone_size: -

cdr3_aa: CASRAGGPPNYGYTF
cdr3_nt: TGTGCCAGCCGCGCGGGGGGACCTCCTAACTATGGCTACACCTTC
j_call: TRBJ1-2
d_call: -
v_call: TRBV28
clone_size: -

cdr3_aa: CATSTGLAQETQYF
cdr3_nt: TGTGCCACCAGTACAGGACTAGCTCAAGAGACCCAGTACTTC
j_call: TRBJ2-5
d_call: TRBD2
v_call: TRBV15
clone_size: -

cdr3_aa: CSIGLAGEEQYF
cdr3_nt: TGCAGCATCGGACTAGCGGGAGAGGAGCAGTACTTC
j_call: TRBJ2-7
d_call: TRBD2
v_call: TRBV29-1
clone_size: once

cdr3_aa: CASSQWGTGELFF
cdr3_nt: TGTGCCAGCAGCCAGTGGGGAACCGGGGAGCTGTTTTTT
j_call: TRBJ2-2
d_call: -
v_call: TRBV14
clone_size: -

cdr3_aa: CASGRTADPYEQYF
cdr3_nt: TGTGCCAGCGGCAGGACAGCGGACCCCTACGAGCAGTACTTC
j_call: TRBJ2-7
d_call: -
v_call: TRBV6-1
clone_size: -

cdr3_aa: CSVGTGEAFF
cdr3_nt: TGCAGCGTTGGGACAGGGGAAGCTTTCTTT
j_call: TRBJ1-1
d_call: TRBD1
v_call: TRBV29-1
clone_size: few